This TCR beta chain is drawn from a study of cytomegalovirus exposure and HLA in healthy donors. Findings and caveats of the study: Associated with cytomegalovirus, according to the listing, were about 160 TCR beta chains. About 87% or about 30% of the time was how often most TCR beta V segments were productive, according to an earlier analysis.

This clone was seen a single time. Its target is unknown. The junction departs from the called germline gene at one end, perhaps through a read error. Primers for the PCR totalled 60 Vbeta and 13 Jbeta. Assay: immunoSEQ multiplex PCR; the TCRdb copy retains only in-frame clones and omits some. The sample lists under 200,000 clones, around 75% seen once, with around 1.9% in the top ten. Germline CDR1 reads MNHEY; CDR2 reads SVGAGI. The CDR3 runs 14 residues. Sequencing was performed on PBMCs. The rearrangement joins TRBV6-5 to TRBJ2-3; 8 bases match TRBD2. This TCR was recovered from a woman aged 25 to 39 in good health and CMV-seronegative. DNA for the CDR3: TGTACCAGCAGTAGCGGGACCGCCACAGATACGCAGTATTTT. Translation: CTSSSGTATDTQYF.